This T cell receptor (beta chain) was sequenced for a study of neurological immune-mediated disorders. The sample holds many counts of this clonotype. Germline values: CDR1 SEHNR, CDR2 FQNEAQ (reference sequence). Trimming removed 5 bases at V and 5 bases at J, with 15 bases between. CDR3 length: 14 residues. MiXCR was run by TCRdb on the 5' RACE reads, yielding one entry per CDR3 protein. This table holds about 20,000 distinct CDR3 sequences, roughly 2.5% found once. The sequenced sample consisted of PBMCs. This sequence joins TRBV7-9 and TRBJ1-1, with a possible D match to TRBD1 (5 bases). The TCR originated in a young woman with multiple sclerosis. The CDR3 DNA is TGTGCCAGCAGCCGGATGCAGGGTCAGACTGAAGCTTTCTTT. Its protein is CASSRMQGQTEAFF.